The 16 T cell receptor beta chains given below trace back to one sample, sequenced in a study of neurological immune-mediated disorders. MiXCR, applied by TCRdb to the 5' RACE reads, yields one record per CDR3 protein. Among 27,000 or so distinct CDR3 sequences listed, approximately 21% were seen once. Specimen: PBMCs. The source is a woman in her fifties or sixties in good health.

As DNA, the CDR3 is TGCAGCGTTGCCCGAGAACGGCGAGAGGCTCAGTACTTC. Protein: CSVARERREAQYF. The rearrangement joins TRBV29-1 to TRBJ2-5; no definite D call. Trimming left V 4 bases short and J 11 bases short, with 20 bases between. The CDR3 runs to 13 residues. CDR1 and CDR2 (germline): SQVTM, ANQGSEA. The entire variable domain, with the rest obtained from reference TRBV29-1 and TRBJ2-5, is as follows: SAVISQKPSRDICQRGTSLTIQCQVDSQVTMMFWYRQQPGQSLTLIATANQGSEATYESGFVIDKFPISRPNLTFSTLTVSNMSPEDSSIYLCSVARERREAQYFGPGTRLLVL.

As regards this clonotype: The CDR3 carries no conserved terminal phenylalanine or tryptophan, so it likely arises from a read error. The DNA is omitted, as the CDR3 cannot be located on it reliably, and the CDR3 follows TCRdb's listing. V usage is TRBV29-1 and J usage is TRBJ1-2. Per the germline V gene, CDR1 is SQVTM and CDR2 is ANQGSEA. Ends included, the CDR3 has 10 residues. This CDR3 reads CSVEVLGETL.

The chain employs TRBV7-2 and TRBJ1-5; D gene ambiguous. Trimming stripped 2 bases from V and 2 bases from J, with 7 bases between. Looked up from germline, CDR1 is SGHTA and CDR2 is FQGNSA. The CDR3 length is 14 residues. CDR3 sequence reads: CASSLMVGNQPQHF. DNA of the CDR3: TGTGCCAGCAGCTTAATGGTTGGCAATCAGCCCCAGCATTTT.

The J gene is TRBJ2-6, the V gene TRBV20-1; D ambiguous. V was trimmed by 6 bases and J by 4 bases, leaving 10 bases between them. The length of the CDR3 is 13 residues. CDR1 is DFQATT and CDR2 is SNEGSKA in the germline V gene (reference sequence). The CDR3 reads CSASRRGANVLTF. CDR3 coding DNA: TGCAGTGCAAGTCGCAGGGGGGCCAACGTCCTGACTTTC.

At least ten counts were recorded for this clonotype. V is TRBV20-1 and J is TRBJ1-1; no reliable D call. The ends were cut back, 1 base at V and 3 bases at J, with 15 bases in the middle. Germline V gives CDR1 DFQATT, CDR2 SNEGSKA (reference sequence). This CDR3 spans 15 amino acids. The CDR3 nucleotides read TGCAGTGCTAGAGTCCCCCATGAGGTTTACACTGAAGCTTTCTTT. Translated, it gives CSARVPHEVYTEAFF.

In DNA, the CDR3 is TGTGCCAGCAGTTTGGACAGGGCGTTCGAGCAGTACTTC. Translation: CASSLDRAFEQYF. The rearrangement joins TRBV6-2 or TRBV6-3 to TRBJ2-7; 8 bases line up with TRBD1. CDR1 and CDR2 from the germline V gene are MNHEY and SVGEGT. The CDR3 length is 13 residues. Germline trimming cut 4 bases from V and 6 bases from J; bases unmatched to any gene: 5.

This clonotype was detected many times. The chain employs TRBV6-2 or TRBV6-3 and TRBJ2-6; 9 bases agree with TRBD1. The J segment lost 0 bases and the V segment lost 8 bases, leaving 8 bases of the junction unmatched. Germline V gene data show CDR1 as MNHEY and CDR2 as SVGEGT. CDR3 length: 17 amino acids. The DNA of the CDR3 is TGTGCCAGCTTGGACAGGGGAACACTCTCTGGGGCCAACGTCCTGACTTTC. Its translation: CASLDRGTLSGANVLTF.

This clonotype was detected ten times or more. The chain's CDR3 is CASSLQGLGNTIYF. DNA for the CDR3: TGTGCCAGCAGTTTACAGGGGCTCGGAAACACCATATATTTT. The gene calls are TRBV27 and TRBJ1-3; perhaps TRBD1 as D (6 bases). Looked up from germline, CDR1 is MNHEY and CDR2 is SMNVEV (reference sequence). Trimming pared 2 bases from V and 4 bases from J, leaving 9 bases between. This CDR3 comprises 14 residues.

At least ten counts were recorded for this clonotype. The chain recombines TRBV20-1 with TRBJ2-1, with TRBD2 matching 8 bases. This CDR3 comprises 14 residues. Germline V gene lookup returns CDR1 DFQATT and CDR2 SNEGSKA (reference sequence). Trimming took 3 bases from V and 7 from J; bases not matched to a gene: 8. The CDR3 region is CSASDFGGRNEQFF. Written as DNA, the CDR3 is TGCAGTGCTAGTGACTTTGGCGGGAGGAATGAGCAGTTCTTC.

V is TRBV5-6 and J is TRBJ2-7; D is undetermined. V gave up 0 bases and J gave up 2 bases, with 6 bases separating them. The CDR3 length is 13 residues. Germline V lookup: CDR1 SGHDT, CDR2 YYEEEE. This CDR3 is CASSLDSPYEQYF. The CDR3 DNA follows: TGTGCCAGCAGCTTGGACAGCCCCTACGAGCAGTACTTC.

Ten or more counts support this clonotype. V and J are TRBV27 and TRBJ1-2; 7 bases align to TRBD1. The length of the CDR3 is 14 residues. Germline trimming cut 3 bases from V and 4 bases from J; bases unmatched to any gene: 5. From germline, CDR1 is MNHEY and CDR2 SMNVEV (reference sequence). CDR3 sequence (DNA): TGTGCCAGCAGTTTCCTCAGGGGGTCCTATGGCTACACCTTC. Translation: CASSFLRGSYGYTF.

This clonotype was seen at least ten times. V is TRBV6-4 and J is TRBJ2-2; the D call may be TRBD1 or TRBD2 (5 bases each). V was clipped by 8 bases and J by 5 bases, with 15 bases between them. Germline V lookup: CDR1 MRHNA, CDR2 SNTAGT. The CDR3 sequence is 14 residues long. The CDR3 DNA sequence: TGTGCCAGCGGGACGACGGGGAGTACCGGGGAGCTGTTTTTT. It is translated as CASGTTGSTGELFF.

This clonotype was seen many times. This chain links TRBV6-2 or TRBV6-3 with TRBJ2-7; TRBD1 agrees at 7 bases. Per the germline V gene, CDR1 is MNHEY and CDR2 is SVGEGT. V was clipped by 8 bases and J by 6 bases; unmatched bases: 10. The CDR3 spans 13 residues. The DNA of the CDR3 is TGTGCCAGCCGTGGGACAGTCTTGGGCGAGCAGTACTTC. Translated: CASRGTVLGEQYF.

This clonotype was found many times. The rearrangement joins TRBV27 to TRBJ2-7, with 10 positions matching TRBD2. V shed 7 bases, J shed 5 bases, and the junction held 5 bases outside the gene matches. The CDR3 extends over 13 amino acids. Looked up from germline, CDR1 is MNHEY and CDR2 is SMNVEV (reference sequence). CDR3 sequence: CASKAGGPHEQYF. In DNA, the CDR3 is TGTGCCAGCAAAGCGGGAGGGCCCCACGAGCAGTACTTC.

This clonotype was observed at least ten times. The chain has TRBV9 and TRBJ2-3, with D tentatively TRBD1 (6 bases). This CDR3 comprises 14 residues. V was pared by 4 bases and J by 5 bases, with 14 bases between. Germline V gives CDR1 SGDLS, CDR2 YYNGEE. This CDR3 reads CASSSPSRGDTQYF. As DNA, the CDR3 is TGTGCCAGCAGCTCACCATCCAGGGGAGATACGCAGTATTTT. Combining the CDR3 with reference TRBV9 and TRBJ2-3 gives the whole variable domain DSGVTQTPKHLITATGQRVTLRCSPRSGDLSVYWYQQSLDQGLQFLIQYYNGEERAKGNILERFSAQQFPDLHSELNLSSLELGDSALYFCASSSPSRGDTQYFGPGTRLTVL.

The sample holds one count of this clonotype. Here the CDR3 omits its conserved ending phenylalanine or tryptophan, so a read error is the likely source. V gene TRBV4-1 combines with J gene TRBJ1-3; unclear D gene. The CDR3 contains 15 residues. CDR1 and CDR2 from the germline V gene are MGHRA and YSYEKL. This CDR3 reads CASSQGEPTGITIYS. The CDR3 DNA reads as TGCGCCAGCAGCCAAGGCGAACCCACTGGAATCACCATATATTCT.